There are a few counts of the clone carrying this T cell receptor beta chain. Antigen: not known. Documented time point: sample taken at primary tumor resection. The data were taken from a study of spatial heterogeneity in lung cancer. From the 5' RACE reads, TCRdb called clonotypes with MiXCR, one entry per CDR3 protein. The table shows about 3,900 distinct CDR3 sequences, with around a tenth occurring only once. V dropped 4 bases and J dropped 3 bases, with 19 bases sitting between them. Germline V lookup: CDR1 MDHEN, CDR2 SYDVKM. The CDR3 is 16 amino acids. Broader study findings: One measure, the expanded intratumoral alpha and beta TCR count, tracked tumor mutation counts.

The chain is built from TRBV28 and TRBJ2-7; TRBD1 or TRBD2 may be the D gene (7 bases each). This TCR was sampled from a female donor with early-stage non-small cell lung cancer. Sample: lung tumor tissue, taken at surgery. The CDR3 DNA follows: TGTGCCAGCAGTTACGGAGGGGGCAGGGGGGGCTACGAGCAGTACTTC. It is translated as CASSYGGGRGGYEQYF.